Listed below are T cell receptor beta chains from one sample, sequenced in a study of identical twins. Each CDR3 protein is one row after TCRdb ran MiXCR on the 5' RACE reads. The top ten hold 7% to 10% of the sample, which has approximately 140,000 distinct CDR3 sequences, roughly 3.5% seen once. Sequencing input: memory T cells sorted from blood. The receptors were gathered from a man younger than 35 in good health. CDR3s include the opening cysteine and the closing phenylalanine or tryptophan. A D gene is named only where the DNA matches it firmly. Expanded clones get a size class; other rows say once, few or many, or leave the size out.

cdr3_aa cdr3_nt j_call d_call v_call clone_size
CSARQLSNQPQHF TGCAGTGCTAGACAGCTTAGCAATCAGCCCCAGCATTTT TRBJ1-5 - TRBV20-1 many
CATSSFVGSSYEQYF TGTGCCACCAGCAGCTTTGTAGGGAGCTCCTACGAGCAGTACTTC TRBJ2-7 - TRBV15 many
CSARVRGDLDTQYF TGCAGTGCTAGAGTTCGGGGGGACTTAGATACGCAGTATTTT TRBJ2-3 TRBD2 TRBV20-1 many
CASSLDWGSPLHF TGTGCCAGCAGCTTAGACTGGGGGTCACCCCTCCACTTT TRBJ1-6 - TRBV7-9 many
CASSIGTGGNTIYF TGTGCCAGCAGCATCGGGACGGGTGGAAACACCATATATTTT TRBJ1-3 - TRBV9 many
CSARPSREQFF TGCAGTGCTAGACCTAGCCGGGAGCAGTTCTTC TRBJ2-1 - TRBV20-1 many
CASSPRGGSGRAGGDEQFF TGTGCCAGCAGCCCACGAGGCGGAAGCGGGAGGGCCGGCGGAGATGAGCAGTTCTTC TRBJ2-1 TRBD2 TRBV7-6 -
CASSRSGLTYEQYF TGTGCCAGCAGCAGGTCAGGTCTAACCTACGAGCAGTACTTC TRBJ2-7 - TRBV9 -
CSVETNYGYTF TGCAGCGTAGAGACTAACTATGGCTACACCTTC TRBJ1-2 - TRBV29-1 many
CASSSVGEQFF TGTGCCAGCAGTTCGGTAGGTGAGCAGTTCTTC TRBJ2-1 - TRBV12-3/TRBV12-4 many
CRGPLNTEAFF TGCAGGGGGCCCCTGAACACTGAAGCTTTCTTT TRBJ1-1 - TRBV20-1 -
CASSLGEAGIQYF TGTGCCAGCAGTCTAGGGGAGGCCGGCATTCAGTACTTC TRBJ2-4 - TRBV12-3/TRBV12-4 few
CAWAGQTIGELFF TGTGCCTGGGCCGGGCAAACCATTGGGGAGCTGTTTTTT TRBJ2-2 - TRBV30 many
CASIRDPRGTGELFF TGTGCCAGTATCCGGGACCCAAGAGGGACCGGGGAGCTGTTTTTT TRBJ2-2 - TRBV19 -
CASSPGTVLAKNIQYF TGTGCCAGCAGTCCCGGGACAGTGCTAGCCAAAAACATTCAGTACTTC TRBJ2-4 TRBD1 TRBV12-3/TRBV12-4 many
CASRTMVEGFNEQFF TGTGCCAGCAGAACGATGGTGGAAGGTTTCAATGAGCAGTTCTTC TRBJ2-1 - TRBV28 many